This T cell receptor (beta chain) originates from a study of T cell responses to AZD1222 COVID-19 vaccine (dated by TCRdb to 2020 to 2023). With respect to the entire study: TCR sequencing covered 230 or so trial participants: nearly 210 given two doses of AZD1222 and 26 given two doses of MenACWY control vaccine. Trial participants were enrolled into age subgroups of 18-55, 56-69 and 70-plus years, which contained about 150, 27 and 61 TCR-sequenced participants, respectively. Study-wide conclusions, independent of this receptor: Participants were mostly white British and included more females than males, and it was suggested by the authors that clonal diversity may have been underestimated. CD4 TCRs associated with the vaccine covered the entire spike protein, and the dominant responses were in regions 160-218 and 743-854. After two AZD1222 doses, spike-specific TCR breadth and depth were significantly higher than at day 0 and than in MenACWY recipients. Conclusions about previously exposed vaccinees are limited because only six or seven AZD1222 recipients were SARS-CoV-2 seropositive at baseline. Epitopes outside the regions mutated in the B.1.351 and B.1.1.7 variants were reportedly recognized by nearly half of the unique spike-specific TCRs. The 56-69-year group was small, and its depth increase did not reach significance, likely because of low power. No day 14 peak-response samples were available, so repertoires were characterized only after the peak T cell response.

The CDR3 regions of human TCRbeta chains were subjected to immunosequencing. As for the original processing: TCRs in the repertoires were matched against a reference library of SARS-CoV-2-specific TCRs that had been generated with the MIRA antigen-specificity platform. Breadth was defined as the fraction of unique TCRs that were SARS-CoV-2-associated. Depth was defined as the fraction of total T cells that were SARS-CoV-2-associated. Using the MIRA data, every spike-specific TCR was mapped to the spike region that the TCR reacted to and assigned to either a CD4 or a CD8 class. Log10-transformed breadth and depth values were compared by one-way ANOVA with Sidak's multiple comparisons tests. TCRdb took over this immuneACCESS table, retaining in-frame rearrangements with V and J assigned. Such tables are incomplete; in checked studies, under half of the missing clones stem from an unresolved V gene, and the remainder is unexplained. V and J calls and clone size are given by that table; D and trimming were obtained from the DNA. The sample profile shows 150,000 or so clones; 85% to 95% of them were found once. Together, the top ten hold around 1% of the sample.

This sample's time point label indicates: baseline before first vaccination. The sample's treatment or condition, from its label and the paper: meningococcal conjugate vaccine given as trial control. Vaccinee samples were obtained from the UK trials COV001 and COV002, which included a single-blind randomized controlled phase 2/3 trial of AZD1222 (ChAdOx1 nCoV-19) in healthy adults. Trial participant PBMC samples were collected at day 0 and day 28 after the second dose for TCRbeta chain sequencing. This clone was recorded a few times. Its antigen is currently not known. Base qualities are not provided; no much larger clone lies one nucleotide away. Trimming at the junction amounts to 0 bases on V and 11 bases on J, and the germline ends lie 11 bases apart. Based on the germline V gene (reference sequence), the CDR1 and CDR2 sequences are SGHNT and YYREEE. The CDR3 contains 12 residues, cysteine and phenylalanine counted. CDR3 DNA is the only sequence kept; it has 36 bases, read in frame from the first base.

The source is an adult in good health. This specimen consisted of peripheral blood, obtained on day 0 of MenACWY control vaccination. The chain is assembled from TRBV5-4 and TRBJ1-1; the D gene remains uncertain. The CDR3 loop reads CASSLDAVRAFF. At the DNA level, the sequence is TGTGCCAGCAGCTTGGATGCAGTAAGGGCTTTCTTT.